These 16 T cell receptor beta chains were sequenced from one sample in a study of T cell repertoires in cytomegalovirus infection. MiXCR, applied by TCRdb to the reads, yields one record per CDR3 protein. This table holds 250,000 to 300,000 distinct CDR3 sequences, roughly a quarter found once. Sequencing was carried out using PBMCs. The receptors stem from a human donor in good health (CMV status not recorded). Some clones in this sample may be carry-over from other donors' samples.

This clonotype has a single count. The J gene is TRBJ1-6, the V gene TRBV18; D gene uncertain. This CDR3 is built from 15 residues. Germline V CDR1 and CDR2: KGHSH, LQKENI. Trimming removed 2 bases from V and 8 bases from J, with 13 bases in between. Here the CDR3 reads CASSPIIGEDSPLHF. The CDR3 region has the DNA TGTGCCAGCTCACCAATAATCGGGGAGGATTCACCCCTCCACTTT.

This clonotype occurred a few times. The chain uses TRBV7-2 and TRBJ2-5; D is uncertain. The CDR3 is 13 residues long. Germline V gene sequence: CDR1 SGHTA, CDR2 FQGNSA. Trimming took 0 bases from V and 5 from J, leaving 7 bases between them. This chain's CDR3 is CASSLAESETQYF. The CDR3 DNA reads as TGTGCCAGCAGCTTAGCGGAGTCGGAGACCCAGTACTTC.

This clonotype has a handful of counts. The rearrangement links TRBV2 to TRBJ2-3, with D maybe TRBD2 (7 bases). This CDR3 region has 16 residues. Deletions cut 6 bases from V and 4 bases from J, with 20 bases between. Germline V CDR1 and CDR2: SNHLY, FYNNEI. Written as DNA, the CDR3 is TGTGCCAGCAGCCTTGGTGGGGGGGCTAAGGCAGATACGCAGTATTTT. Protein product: CASSLGGGAKADTQYF.

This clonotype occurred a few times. CDR3 amino acids: CASSRTGSHEQYF. The CDR3 bases are TGTGCCAGCAGCCGGACAGGGTCACACGAGCAGTACTTC. The chain employs TRBV6-2 or TRBV6-3 and TRBJ2-7; 8 positions agree with TRBD1. The CDR3 is made up of 13 amino acids. V shed 6 bases and J 5 bases; nucleotides not matched to a gene: 6. Germline V gene lookup returns CDR1 MNHEY and CDR2 SVGEGT.

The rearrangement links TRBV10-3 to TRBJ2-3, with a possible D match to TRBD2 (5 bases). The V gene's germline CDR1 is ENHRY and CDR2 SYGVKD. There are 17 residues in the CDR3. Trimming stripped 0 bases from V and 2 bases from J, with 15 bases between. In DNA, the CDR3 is TGTGCCATCAGTGAGTCGGCTTATAGTAGCGCCACAGATACGCAGTATTTT. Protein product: CAISESAYSSATDTQYF.

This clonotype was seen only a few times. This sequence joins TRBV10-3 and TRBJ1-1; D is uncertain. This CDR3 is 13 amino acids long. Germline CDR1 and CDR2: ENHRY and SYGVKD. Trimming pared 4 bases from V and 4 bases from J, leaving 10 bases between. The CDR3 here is CAISGMDGTEAFF. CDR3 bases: TGTGCCATCAGTGGGATGGATGGCACTGAAGCTTTCTTT.

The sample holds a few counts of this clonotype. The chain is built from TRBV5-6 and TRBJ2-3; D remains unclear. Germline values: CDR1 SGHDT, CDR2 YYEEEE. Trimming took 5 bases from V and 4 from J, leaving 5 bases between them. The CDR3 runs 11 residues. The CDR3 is CASRMADTQYF. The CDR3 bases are TGTGCCAGCAGGATGGCAGATACGCAGTATTTT.

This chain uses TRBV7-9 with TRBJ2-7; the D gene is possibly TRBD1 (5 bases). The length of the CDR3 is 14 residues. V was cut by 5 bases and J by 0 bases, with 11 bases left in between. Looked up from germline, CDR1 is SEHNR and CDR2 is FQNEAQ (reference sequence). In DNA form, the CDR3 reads TGTGCCAGCAGCAGAACTGGACACTCCTACGAGCAGTACTTC. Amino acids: CASSRTGHSYEQYF.

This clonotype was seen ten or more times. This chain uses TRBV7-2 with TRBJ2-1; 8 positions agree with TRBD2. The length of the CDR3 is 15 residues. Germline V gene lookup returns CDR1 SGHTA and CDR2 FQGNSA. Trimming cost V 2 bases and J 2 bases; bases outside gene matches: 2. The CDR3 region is CASSLTGRAYNEQFF. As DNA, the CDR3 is TGTGCCAGCAGCTTAACCGGGAGGGCCTACAATGAGCAGTTCTTC.

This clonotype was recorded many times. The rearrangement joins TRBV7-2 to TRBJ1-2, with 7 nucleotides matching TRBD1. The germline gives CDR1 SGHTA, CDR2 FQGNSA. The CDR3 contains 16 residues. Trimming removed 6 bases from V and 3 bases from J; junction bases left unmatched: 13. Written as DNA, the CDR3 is TGTGCCAGCAGTCCGACAGGGAACAGGATGGACTATGGCTACACCTTC. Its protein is CASSPTGNRMDYGYTF.

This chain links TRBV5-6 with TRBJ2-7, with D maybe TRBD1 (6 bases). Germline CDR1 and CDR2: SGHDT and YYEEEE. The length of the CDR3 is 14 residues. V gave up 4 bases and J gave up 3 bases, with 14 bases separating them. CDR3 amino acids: CASSVTGTNYEQYF. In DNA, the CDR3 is TGTGCCAGCAGCGTGACCGGGACAAACTACGAGCAGTACTTC.

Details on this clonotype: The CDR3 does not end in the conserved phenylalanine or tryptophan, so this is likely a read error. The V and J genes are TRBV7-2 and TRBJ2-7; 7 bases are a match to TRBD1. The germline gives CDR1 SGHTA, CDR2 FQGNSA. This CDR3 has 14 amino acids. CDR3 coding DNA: TGTGCTAGCAGCTTAGAGGGACAGTACTACGAGCAGTACCTC. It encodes CASSLEGQYYEQYL.

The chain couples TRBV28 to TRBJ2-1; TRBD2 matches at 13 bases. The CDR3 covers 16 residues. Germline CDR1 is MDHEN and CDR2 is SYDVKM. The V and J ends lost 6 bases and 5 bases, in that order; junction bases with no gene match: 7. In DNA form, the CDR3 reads TGTGCCAGCAGGGGCGGGACTAGCGGGGCTCACAATGAGCAGTTCTTC. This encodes CASRGGTSGAHNEQFF.

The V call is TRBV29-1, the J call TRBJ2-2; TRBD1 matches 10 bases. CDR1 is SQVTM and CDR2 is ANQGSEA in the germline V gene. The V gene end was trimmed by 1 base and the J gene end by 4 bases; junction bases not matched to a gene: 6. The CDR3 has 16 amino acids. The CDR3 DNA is TGCAGCGTTGAAGGGAGGGACAGGGGTGGCACCGGGGAGCTGTTTTTT. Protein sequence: CSVEGRDRGGTGELFF.

CDR3 in amino acids: CASSPSQFSPLHF. Here the CDR3 DNA reads TGTGCCAGCAGTCCATCACAGTTTTCACCCCTCCACTTT. The rearrangement uses TRBV27 and TRBJ1-6; D gene ambiguous. CDR3 length: 13 residues. The germline gives CDR1 MNHEY, CDR2 SMNVEV (reference sequence). The ends were cut back, 5 bases at V and 9 bases at J, with 11 bases in the middle.

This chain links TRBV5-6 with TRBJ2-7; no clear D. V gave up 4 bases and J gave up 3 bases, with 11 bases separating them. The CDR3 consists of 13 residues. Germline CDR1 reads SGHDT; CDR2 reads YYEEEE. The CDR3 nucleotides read TGTGCCAGCAGCCCTGTTCCGAACTACGAGCAGTACTTC. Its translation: CASSPVPNYEQYF.